The 13 T cell receptor beta chains presented below share a single source sample, sequenced in a study of cytomegalovirus exposure and HLA in healthy donors. Assay: immunoSEQ multiplex PCR; the TCRdb copy retains only in-frame clones and omits some. The data contain tens of thousands of clones, over 85% of them singletons. Sequencing was done on a sample of PBMCs. The receptors shown here come from a man younger than 35 in good health and CMV-seropositive.

This clone was recorded once. V usage is TRBV19 and J usage is TRBJ2-7; 7 nucleotides align to TRBD1. CDR1 LNHDA and CDR2 SQIVND come from the germline V gene (reference sequence). The junction had 9 bases not matched to a gene; V was cut back by 5 bases and J by 2 bases. This CDR3 spans 15 amino acids. CDR3 DNA sequence: TGTGCCAGTAGTCCCTTGGAAGGGGGCGCCTACGAGCAGTACTTC. The encoded protein is CASSPLEGGAYEQYF. Complete variable domain (other parts from reference TRBV19 and TRBJ2-7): DGGITQSPKYLFRKEGQNVTLSCEQNLNHDAMYWYRQDPGQGLRLIYYSQIVNDFQKGDIAEGYSVSREKKESFPLTVTSAQKNPTAFYLCASSPLEGGAYEQYFGPGTRLTVT.

This sequence joins TRBV27 and TRBJ2-3; 7 bases are a match to TRBD1. V dropped 5 bases and J dropped 1; count of bases not matched to a gene: 6. Germline V CDR1 and CDR2: MNHEY, SMNVEV (reference sequence). The CDR3 length is 15 residues. CDR3 sequence reads: CASSMRTGRTDTQYF. DNA of the CDR3: TGTGCCAGCAGTATGAGGACAGGCCGCACAGATACGCAGTATTTT.

The chain has TRBV4-2 and TRBJ2-3; the match to TRBD1 covers 9 bases. The CDR3 has 18 residues. Germline values: CDR1 LGHNA, CDR2 YNFKEQ. The trim removed 4 bases at V and 2 bases at J, leaving 13 bases unmatched. The CDR3 spells CASSPRQGVRVDTDTQYF. The CDR3 nucleotides are TGTGCCAGCAGCCCAAGACAGGGGGTCAGGGTTGACACAGATACGCAGTATTTT.

The chain combines TRBV2 with TRBJ2-2; the match to TRBD2 covers 15 bases. CDR1 SNHLY and CDR2 FYNNEI come from the germline V gene. J lost 1 base, V lost 5 bases, and 2 bases had no gene match. The CDR3 is 17 residues long. Written as DNA, the CDR3 is TGTGCCAGCAGTTTGGGACTAGCGGGAGGGAACACCGGGGAGCTGTTTTTT. Encoded protein: CASSLGLAGGNTGELFF.

The chain employs TRBV6-1 and TRBJ2-7; 11 nucleotides line up with TRBD2. In germline, CDR1 is MNHNS, CDR2 SASEGT. The trim removed 2 bases at V and 4 bases at J, leaving 10 bases unmatched. The CDR3 runs to 17 residues. CDR3 sequence: CASSERGAVAGGYEQYF. The CDR3 nucleotides are TGTGCCAGCAGTGAACGGGGGGCGGTAGCGGGAGGGTACGAGCAGTACTTC.

The chain is built from TRBV7-6 and TRBJ1-6; D is unresolved. This CDR3 is built from 14 residues. In germline, CDR1 is SGHVS, CDR2 FNYEAQ. V was trimmed by 5 bases and J by 7 bases, leaving 12 bases between them. The CDR3, as DNA: TGTGCCAGCAGCAAGAGGGATCGCAATTCACCCCTCCACTTT. This gives the protein CASSKRDRNSPLHF.

This rearrangement joins TRBV15 to TRBJ2-1, with 14 bases identical to TRBD2. CDR1 and CDR2 (germline): LNHNV, YYDKDF (reference sequence). This CDR3 has 15 amino acids. The junction had 6 bases not matched to a gene; V was cut back by 8 bases and J by 6 bases. The CDR3 nucleotides read TGTGCCACCGCCAATGGACTAGCGGGGGGCAATGAGCAGTTCTTC. Translating it yields CATANGLAGGNEQFF.

This sequence joins TRBV18 and TRBJ1-1; D might be TRBD1 (6 bases). CDR1 and CDR2 from the germline V gene are KGHSH and LQKENI. CDR3 size: 13 residues. Trimming shortened V by 5 bases and J by 1 base, and 8 bases separated the two germline ends. The CDR3 region is CASSGGQNTEAFF. The CDR3 nucleotides are TGTGCCAGCTCAGGGGGCCAGAACACTGAAGCTTTCTTT.

The rearrangement uses TRBV10-3 and TRBJ2-5; 13 bases are a match to TRBD2. After removal of 4 bases from V and 2 bases from J, the junction contained 10 bases not matched to a gene. The germline gives CDR1 ENHRY, CDR2 SYGVKD. The CDR3 contains 18 residues. CDR3 nucleotides: TGTGCCATCAGTGCCAACTTGGGACTAGCGGGGAAACAAGAGACCCAGTACTTC. Encoded protein: CAISANLGLAGKQETQYF.

The chain employs TRBV7-6 and TRBJ2-1, with 7 bases identical to TRBD2. Trimming at V came to 1 base and at J to 8 bases, leaving 11 bases not matched to a gene. The V gene's germline CDR1 is SGHVS and CDR2 FNYEAQ. The CDR3 is 16 residues long. The CDR3 region has the DNA TGTGCCAGCAGCTTAGGGGAGGGTATGGGCTTGCATGAGCAGTTCTTC. Translating it yields CASSLGEGMGLHEQFF.

This sequence joins TRBV28 and TRBJ2-3; 10 bases fit TRBD2. The CDR3 is made up of 15 amino acids. Per germline, CDR1 MDHEN and CDR2 SYDVKM. The V segment lost 7 bases and the J segment 11 bases; nucleotides outside the gene matches: 15. CDR3 loop: CASNKEREGHQKQYF. Here the CDR3 DNA reads TGTGCCAGCAATAAGGAGCGGGAGGGCCATCAGAAGCAGTATTTT.

This chain connects TRBV5-4 to TRBJ2-7; TRBD1 matches 9 bases. This CDR3 is 16 amino acids long. Trimming removed 5 bases from V and 5 bases from J; junction bases left unmatched: 14. From germline, CDR1 is SGHNT and CDR2 YYREEE (reference sequence). CDR3 in DNA: TGTGCCAGCAGGTACCCCCGGGACAGGGTTCGCCACGAGCAGTACTTC. Protein: CASRYPRDRVRHEQYF.

The V gene is TRBV2, the J gene TRBJ2-1; possible D gene TRBD2, 6 bases. Germline lookup yields CDR1 SNHLY and CDR2 FYNNEI. There are 13 residues in the CDR3. Between the trimmed V and J ends, which lost 6 bases and 8 bases, there was a span of 14 bases. The CDR3 reads CASRSQLADEQFF. For the CDR3, the DNA is TGTGCCAGCAGGTCTCAACTAGCCGATGAGCAGTTCTTC.